This TCR beta chain was profiled in a study of identical twins. Template switching introduced a universal primer site, and the cDNA bore unique molecular identifiers. From the 5' RACE reads, TCRdb called clonotypes with MiXCR, one entry per CDR3 protein. The sample lists roughly 1.6 million distinct CDR3 sequences; about 32% were seen once. A few counts support this clonotype. Its antigen is undetermined. Trimming cost V 4 bases and J 9 bases, with 13 bases left between them. Germline V gene lookup returns CDR1 SGHKS and CDR2 YYEKEE (reference sequence). This CDR3 has 12 amino acids. Findings of the study overall: Conclusions came from cross-sectional statistical analysis, not from following the same donors. Shared out-of-frame alpha sequences (those common to twins) showed excess low generation probability. Sequences that were beta out-of-frame showed weaker excess twin sharing.

The sequence was collected from a newborn girl in good health. Material for sequencing was cord blood. The genes are TRBV5-5 and TRBJ1-1; a possible D gene is TRBD1 (6 bases). The CDR3 sequence: CASSRYRAQAFF. The CDR3 region has the DNA TGTGCCAGCAGCCGATACAGGGCTCAAGCTTTCTTT.